This TCR beta chain was recovered during a study of T cells expressing NK-cell markers. Study-wide background: Seven of eight sequenced donors tested HCMV-seropositive; one tested seronegative.

Study-wide points: In a handful of donors, dominant clonotypes made up roughly 25-60.1% of CD3+CD56-NKG2C+ cells. Dominant NKG2C+ clonotypes accounted for roughly 1.0-7.0% of CD8+ T cells in 5 to 7 donors.

The CDR3 is 13 amino acids. CDR1 MNHEY and CDR2 SVGEGT come from the germline V gene. TCRdb reprocessed the 5' RACE reads and reports one entry per CDR3 protein, with no DNA. This sample's table has 550,000 to 600,000 distinct CDR3 sequences. Of note for this clonotype: Its antigen is not known.

Sequencing used blood T cells: a sorted CD56 or NKG2C T cell subset, CD4+ or CD8+ T cells, or bulk PBMC T cells (not recorded which). This TCR was sampled from a man between 18 and 29 years old in good health. V is TRBV6-2 or TRBV6-3 and J is TRBJ2-1; as DNA is missing, the TRBD1 call by TCRdb cannot be tested. CDR3 loop: CASSYSDSLEQFF.